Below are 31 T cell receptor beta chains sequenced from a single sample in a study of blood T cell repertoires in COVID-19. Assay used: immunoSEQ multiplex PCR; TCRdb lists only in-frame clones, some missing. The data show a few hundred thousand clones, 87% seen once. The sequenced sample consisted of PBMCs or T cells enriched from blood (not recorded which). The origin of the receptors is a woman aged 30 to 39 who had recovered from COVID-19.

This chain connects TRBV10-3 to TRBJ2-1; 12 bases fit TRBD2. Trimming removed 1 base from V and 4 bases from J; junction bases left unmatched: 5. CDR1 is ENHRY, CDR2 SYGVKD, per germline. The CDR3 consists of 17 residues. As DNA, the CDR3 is TGTGCCATCAGTGAGTTACTCGGGACTAGCGGGTACAATGAGCAGTTCTTC. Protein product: CAISELLGTSGYNEQFF.

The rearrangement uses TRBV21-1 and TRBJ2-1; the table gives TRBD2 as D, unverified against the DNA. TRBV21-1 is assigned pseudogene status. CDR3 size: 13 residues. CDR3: CASSKDAGGPQFF. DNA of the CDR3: TGTGCCAGCAGCAAAGATGCGGGGGGGCCGCAGTTCTTC.

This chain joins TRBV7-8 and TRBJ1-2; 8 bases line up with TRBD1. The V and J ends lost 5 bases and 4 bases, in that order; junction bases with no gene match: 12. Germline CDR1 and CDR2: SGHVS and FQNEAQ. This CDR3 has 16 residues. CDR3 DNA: TGTGCCAGCAGCCAACCCGAGGGAGACAGGGGCTATGGCTACACCTTC. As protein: CASSQPEGDRGYGYTF.

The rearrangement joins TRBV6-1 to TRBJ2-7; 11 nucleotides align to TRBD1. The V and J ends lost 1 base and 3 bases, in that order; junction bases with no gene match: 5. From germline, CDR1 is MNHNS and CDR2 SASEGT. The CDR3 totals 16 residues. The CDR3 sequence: CASSEGGTGGFYEQYF. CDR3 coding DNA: TGTGCCAGCAGTGAAGGAGGGACAGGGGGATTCTACGAGCAGTACTTC.

This CDR3 reads CASSLSSGRLTHEQYF. For the CDR3, the DNA is TGTGCCAGCAGCTTATCCTCGGGGAGACTCACCCACGAGCAGTACTTC. This chain uses TRBV7-2 with TRBJ2-7; tentatively, D is TRBD2 (5 bases). In germline, CDR1 is SGHTA, CDR2 FQGNSA. V was cut by 2 bases and J by 5 bases, with 19 bases left in between. This CDR3 is built from 16 residues.

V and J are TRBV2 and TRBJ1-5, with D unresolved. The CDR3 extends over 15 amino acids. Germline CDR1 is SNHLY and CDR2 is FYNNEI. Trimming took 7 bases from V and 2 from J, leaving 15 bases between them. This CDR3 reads CASKGGFIGNQPQHF. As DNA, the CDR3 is TGTGCCAGCAAAGGAGGGTTTATAGGCAATCAGCCCCAGCATTTT.

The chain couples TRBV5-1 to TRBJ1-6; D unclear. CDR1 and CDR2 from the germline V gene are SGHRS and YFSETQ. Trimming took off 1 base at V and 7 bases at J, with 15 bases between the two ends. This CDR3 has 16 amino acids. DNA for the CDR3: TGCGCCAGCAGCTTGAGGAGGTCAGACTCCAATTCACCCCTCCACTTT. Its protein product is CASSLRRSDSNSPLHF.

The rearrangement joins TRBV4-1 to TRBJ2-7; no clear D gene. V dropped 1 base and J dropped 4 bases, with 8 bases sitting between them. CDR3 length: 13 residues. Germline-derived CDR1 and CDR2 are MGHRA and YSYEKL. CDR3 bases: TGCGCCAGCAGCCAAGGTGGGCAGTACGAGCAGTACTTC. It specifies CASSQGGQYEQYF.

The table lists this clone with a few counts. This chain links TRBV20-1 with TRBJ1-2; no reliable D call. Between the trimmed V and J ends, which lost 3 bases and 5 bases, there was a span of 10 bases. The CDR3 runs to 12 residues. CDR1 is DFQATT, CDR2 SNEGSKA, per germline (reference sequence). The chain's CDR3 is CSASGKTYGYTF. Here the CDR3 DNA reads TGCAGTGCTAGTGGCAAGACTTATGGCTACACCTTC.

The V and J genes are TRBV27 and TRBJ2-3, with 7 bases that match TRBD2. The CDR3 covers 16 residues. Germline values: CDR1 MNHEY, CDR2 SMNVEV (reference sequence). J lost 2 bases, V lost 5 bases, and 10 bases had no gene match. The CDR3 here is CASSRFSGTNTDTQYF. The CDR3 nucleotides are TGTGCCAGCAGTCGTTTCTCCGGGACTAACACAGATACGCAGTATTTT.

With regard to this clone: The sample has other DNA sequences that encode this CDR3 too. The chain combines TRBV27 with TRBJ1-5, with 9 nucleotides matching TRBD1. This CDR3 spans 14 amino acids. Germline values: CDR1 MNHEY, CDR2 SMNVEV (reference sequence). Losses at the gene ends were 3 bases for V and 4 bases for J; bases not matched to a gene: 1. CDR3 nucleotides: TGTGCCAGCAGTTTGGGACAGGGAAATCAGCCCCAGCATTTT. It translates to CASSLGQGNQPQHF.

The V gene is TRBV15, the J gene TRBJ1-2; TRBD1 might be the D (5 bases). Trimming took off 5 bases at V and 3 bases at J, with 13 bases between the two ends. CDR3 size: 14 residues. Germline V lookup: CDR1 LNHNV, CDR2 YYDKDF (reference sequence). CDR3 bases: TGTGCCACCAGCCCTAGCCGGGGGTACTATGGCTACACCTTC. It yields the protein CATSPSRGYYGYTF.

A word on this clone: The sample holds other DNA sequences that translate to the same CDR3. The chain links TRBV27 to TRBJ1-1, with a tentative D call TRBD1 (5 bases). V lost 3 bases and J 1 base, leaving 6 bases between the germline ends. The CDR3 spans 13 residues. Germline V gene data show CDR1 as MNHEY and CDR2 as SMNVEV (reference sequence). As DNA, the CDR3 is TGTGCCAGCAGTTTCGGGGGGAACACTGAAGCTTTCTTT. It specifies CASSFGGNTEAFF.

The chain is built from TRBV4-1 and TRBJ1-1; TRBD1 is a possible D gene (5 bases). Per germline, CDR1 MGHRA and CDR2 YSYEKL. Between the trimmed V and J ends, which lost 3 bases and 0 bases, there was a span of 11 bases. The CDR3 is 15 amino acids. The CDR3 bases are TGCGCCAGCAGCCACCAGACAGCCCTGAACACTGAAGCTTTCTTT. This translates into CASSHQTALNTEAFF.

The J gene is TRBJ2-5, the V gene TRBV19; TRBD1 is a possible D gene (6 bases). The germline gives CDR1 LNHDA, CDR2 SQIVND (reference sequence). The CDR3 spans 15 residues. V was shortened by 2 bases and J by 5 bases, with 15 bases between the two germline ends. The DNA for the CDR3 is TGTGCCAGTAGTATATCACAGGGTGGTCGGGAGACCCAGTACTTC. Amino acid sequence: CASSISQGGRETQYF.

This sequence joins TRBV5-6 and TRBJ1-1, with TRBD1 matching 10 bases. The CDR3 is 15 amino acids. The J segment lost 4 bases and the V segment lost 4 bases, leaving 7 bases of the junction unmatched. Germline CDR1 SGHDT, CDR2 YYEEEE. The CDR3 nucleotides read TGTGCCAGCAGCGACCGGGACAGGGGATTCACTGAAGCTTTCTTT. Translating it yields CASSDRDRGFTEAFF.

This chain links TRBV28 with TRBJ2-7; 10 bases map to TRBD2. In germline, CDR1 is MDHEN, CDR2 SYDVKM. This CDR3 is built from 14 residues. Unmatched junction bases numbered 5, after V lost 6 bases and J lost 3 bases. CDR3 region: CASSVTSGYYEQYF. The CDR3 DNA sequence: TGTGCCAGCAGCGTGACTAGCGGGTACTACGAGCAGTACTTC.

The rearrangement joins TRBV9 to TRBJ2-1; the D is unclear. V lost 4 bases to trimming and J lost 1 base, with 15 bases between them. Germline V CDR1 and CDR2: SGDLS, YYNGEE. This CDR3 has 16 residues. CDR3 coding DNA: TGTGCCAGCAGCCCCCTGGGCATCTCTTCCTACAATGAGCAGTTCTTC. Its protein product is CASSPLGISSYNEQFF.

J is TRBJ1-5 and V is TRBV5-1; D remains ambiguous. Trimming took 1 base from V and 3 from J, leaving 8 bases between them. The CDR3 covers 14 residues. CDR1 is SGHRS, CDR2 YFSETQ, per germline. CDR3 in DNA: TGCGCCAGCAGCTTGAACAGCATCAATCAGCCCCAGCATTTT. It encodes CASSLNSINQPQHF.

The chain's CDR3 is CASSPDRSNEKLFF. For the CDR3, the DNA is TGTGCCAGCAGCCCCGACAGGAGTAATGAAAAACTGTTTTTT. The chain uses TRBV7-9 and TRBJ1-4; a possible D gene is TRBD1 (6 bases). Germline loops: CDR1 SEHNR, CDR2 FQNEAQ (reference sequence). Trimming cost V 5 bases and J 4 bases, with 11 bases left between them. CDR3 size: 14 residues.

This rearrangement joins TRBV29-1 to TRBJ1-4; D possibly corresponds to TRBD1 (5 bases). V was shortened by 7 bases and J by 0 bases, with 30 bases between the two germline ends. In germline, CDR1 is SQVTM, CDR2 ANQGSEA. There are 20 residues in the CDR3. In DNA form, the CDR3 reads TGCAGCGGGGCGTGGGAAGGGGCTTTAGGGAAAGTCGCAACTAATGAAAAACTGTTTTTT. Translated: CSGAWEGALGKVATNEKLFF.

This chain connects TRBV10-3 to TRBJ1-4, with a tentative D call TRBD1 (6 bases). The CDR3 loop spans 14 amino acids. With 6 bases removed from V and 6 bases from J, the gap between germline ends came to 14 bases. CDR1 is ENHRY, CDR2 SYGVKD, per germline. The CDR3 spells CAIRGQGIYEKLFF. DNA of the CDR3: TGTGCCATCAGAGGCCAGGGGATATATGAAAAACTGTTTTTT.

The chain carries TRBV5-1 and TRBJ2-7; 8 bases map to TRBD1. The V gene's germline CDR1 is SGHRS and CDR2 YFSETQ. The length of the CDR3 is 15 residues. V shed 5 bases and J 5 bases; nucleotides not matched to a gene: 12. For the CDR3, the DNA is TGCGCCAGCAGACCTAATACAGGGGGGAGAAACGAGCAGTACTTC. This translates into CASRPNTGGRNEQYF.

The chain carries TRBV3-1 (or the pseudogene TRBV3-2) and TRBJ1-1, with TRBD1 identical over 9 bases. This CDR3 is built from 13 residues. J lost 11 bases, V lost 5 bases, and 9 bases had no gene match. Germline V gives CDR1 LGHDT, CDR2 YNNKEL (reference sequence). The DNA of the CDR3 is TGTGCCAGCAGCACCCGACAGGGGGAGAGGGCTTTCTTT. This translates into CASSTRQGERAFF.

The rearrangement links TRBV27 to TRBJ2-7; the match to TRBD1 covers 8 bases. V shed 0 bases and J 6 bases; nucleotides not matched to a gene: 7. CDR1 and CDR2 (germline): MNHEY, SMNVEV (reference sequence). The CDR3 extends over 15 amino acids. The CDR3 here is CASSLSSPDRGEQYF. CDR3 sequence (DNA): TGTGCCAGCAGTTTATCTAGTCCTGACAGGGGCGAGCAGTACTTC.

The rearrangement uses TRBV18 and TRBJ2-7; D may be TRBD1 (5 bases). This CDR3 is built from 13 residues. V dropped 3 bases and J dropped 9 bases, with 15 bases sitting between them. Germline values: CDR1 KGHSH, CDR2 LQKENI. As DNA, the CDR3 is TGTGCCAGCTCACCTGGCCTGGACACCTCGCAGTACTTC. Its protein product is CASSPGLDTSQYF.

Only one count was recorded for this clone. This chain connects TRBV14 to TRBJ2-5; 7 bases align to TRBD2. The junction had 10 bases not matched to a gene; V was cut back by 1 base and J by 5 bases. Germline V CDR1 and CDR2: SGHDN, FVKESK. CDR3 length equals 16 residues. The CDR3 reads CASSQASRELEETQYF. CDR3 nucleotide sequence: TGTGCCAGCAGCCAAGCGTCGCGGGAGTTGGAGGAGACCCAGTACTTC.

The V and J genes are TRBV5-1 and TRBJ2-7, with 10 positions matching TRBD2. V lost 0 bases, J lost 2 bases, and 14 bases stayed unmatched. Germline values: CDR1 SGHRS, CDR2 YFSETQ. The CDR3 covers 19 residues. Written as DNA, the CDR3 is TGCGCCAGCAGCTTGGCGTTAGCGGGGGGACACAAAAGCCCCTACGAGCAGTACTTC. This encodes CASSLALAGGHKSPYEQYF.

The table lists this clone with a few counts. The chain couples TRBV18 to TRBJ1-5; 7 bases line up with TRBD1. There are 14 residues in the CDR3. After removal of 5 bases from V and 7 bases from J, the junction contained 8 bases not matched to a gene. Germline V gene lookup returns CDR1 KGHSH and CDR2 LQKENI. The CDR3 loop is CASSETGFEQPQHF. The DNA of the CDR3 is TGTGCCAGCTCAGAGACAGGGTTCGAACAGCCCCAGCATTTT.

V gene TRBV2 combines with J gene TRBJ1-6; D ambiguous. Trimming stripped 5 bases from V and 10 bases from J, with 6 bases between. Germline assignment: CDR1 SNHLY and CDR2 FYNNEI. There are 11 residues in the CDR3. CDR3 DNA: TGTGCCAGCAGTTCTGAGTCACCCCTCCACTTT. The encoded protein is CASSSESPLHF.

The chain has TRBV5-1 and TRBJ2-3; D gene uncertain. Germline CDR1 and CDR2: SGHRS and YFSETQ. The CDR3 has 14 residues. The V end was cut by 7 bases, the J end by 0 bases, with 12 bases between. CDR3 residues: CASSLADSTDTQYF. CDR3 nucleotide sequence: TGCGCCAGCTCACTTGCGGATAGCACAGATACGCAGTATTTT. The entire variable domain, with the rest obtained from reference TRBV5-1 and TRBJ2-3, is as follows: KAGVTQTPRYLIKTRGQQVTLSCSPISGHRSVSWYQQTPGQGLQFLFEYFSETQRNKGNFPGRFSGRQFSNSRSEMNVSTLELGDSALYLCASSLADSTDTQYFGPGTRLTVL.